This record concerns one T cell receptor beta chain sequence. Its antigen is as yet unknown. This sample stems from a study of shared clonotypes between healthy human individuals. Notes on the study in general: Larger estimated richness was generally seen in naive subsets than in memory subsets. The generation probabilities recorded for non-shared clonotypes fell below those of clonotypes shared by all four donors.

TCRdb keeps only in-frame clones here, not all; method: immunoSEQ multiplex PCR. The data contain some 2,400,000 clones, approximately 94% of them singletons. Per germline, CDR1 SEHNR and CDR2 FQNEAQ (reference sequence). The CDR3 runs to 12 residues. With 7 bases removed from V and 5 bases from J, the gap between germline ends came to 12 bases. The genes are TRBV7-9 and TRBJ2-7; D tentatively reads TRBD1 or TRBD2 (6 bases each). The sample taken for sequencing was naive CD4+ T cells sorted from blood. The subset denotes: CD45RA+ positively selected. The sequence was collected from a man younger than 35 in good health. CDR3 sequence (DNA): TGTGCCAGCACCCGAGGGGGGAACGAGCAGTACTTC. Residues: CASTRGGNEQYF.